The 17 T cell receptor beta chains presented below share a single source sample, sequenced in a study of blood T cells in healthy people across ages. A sample-barcoded 5' primer and a J-beta primer mix were used in a second PCR of roughly 7 to 11 cycles. TCRdb itself ran the 5' RACE reads through MiXCR, one entry per CDR3 protein. The sample carries over a million distinct CDR3 sequences, about 43% recorded once. Sequenced sample: blood. Receptors were obtained from a woman under 30 in good health.

This clonotype has just a few counts. The J gene is TRBJ1-2, the V gene TRBV4-1; the D gene is possibly TRBD1 (5 bases). Looked up from germline, CDR1 is MGHRA and CDR2 is YSYEKL. The CDR3 consists of 13 residues. V was shortened by 4 bases and J by 4 bases, with 10 bases between the two germline ends. In nucleotides, the CDR3 is TGCGCCAGCAGCCCTGCAGGGATCTATGGCTACACCTTC. It codes for CASSPAGIYGYTF.

This clonotype was observed a handful of times. This chain uses TRBV2 with TRBJ2-1; no firm D call. The V gene lost 2 bases and the J gene lost 7 bases, with 9 bases spanning the gap. The CDR3 is made up of 13 amino acids. Germline CDR1 SNHLY, CDR2 FYNNEI. The CDR3 DNA reads TGTGCCAGCAGTGAAATCCTTGGGAATGAGCAGTTCTTC. Protein sequence: CASSEILGNEQFF.

This clonotype was counted a few times. The chain employs TRBV7-2 and TRBJ2-2; 8 nucleotides match TRBD2. CDR1 SGHTA and CDR2 FQGNSA come from the germline V gene. The CDR3 has 15 residues. Losses at the gene ends were 3 bases for V and 2 bases for J; bases not matched to a gene: 2. CDR3 in DNA: TGTGCCAGCAGCTTGCGGGGGGCCAACACCGGGGAGCTGTTTTTT. Its translation: CASSLRGANTGELFF.

The V call is TRBV10-3, the J call TRBJ2-1, with D perhaps being TRBD1 or TRBD2 (5 bases each). The CDR3 sequence is 12 residues long. Trimming stripped 6 bases from V and 3 bases from J, with 6 bases between. Germline values: CDR1 ENHRY, CDR2 SYGVKD. This CDR3 reads CAIRGDYNEQFF. CDR3 nucleotides: TGTGCCATCAGGGGGGACTACAATGAGCAGTTCTTC.

This chain uses TRBV7-6 with TRBJ2-1; maybe TRBD1 (6 bases). Germline CDR1 reads SGHVS; CDR2 reads FNYEAQ. V was pared by 2 bases and J by 6 bases, with 14 bases between. The CDR3 contains 15 residues. CDR3 nucleotide sequence: TGTGCCAGCAGCTTAAGTGGGGGCCCCGCCAATGAGCAGTTCTTC. It is translated as CASSLSGGPANEQFF.

The chain links TRBV10-3 to TRBJ2-7; 12 nucleotides agree with TRBD1. The CDR3 contains 14 residues. V was pared by 7 bases and J by 3 bases, with 4 bases of the junction left unmatched. Germline V CDR1 and CDR2: ENHRY, SYGVKD. CDR3 residues: CAIKGTGGGYEQYF. The CDR3 DNA reads as TGTGCCATCAAAGGGACAGGGGGCGGCTACGAGCAGTACTTC.

This sequence joins TRBV28 and TRBJ2-3; D may correspond to TRBD1 or TRBD2 (6 bases each). The CDR3 extends over 15 amino acids. Germline V lookup: CDR1 MDHEN, CDR2 SYDVKM. V was cut by 6 bases and J by 5 bases, with 18 bases left in between. The CDR3 DNA is TGTGCCAGCAGACCCAGGGTGGGGGGCAGAGATACGCAGTATTTT. Amino acids: CASRPRVGGRDTQYF. Looking up the rest from reference TRBV28 and TRBJ2-3 gives the full variable domain: DVKVTQSSRYLVKRTGEKVFLECVQDMDHENMFWYRQDPGLGLRLIYFSYDVKMKEKGDIPEGYSVSREKKERFSLILESASTNQTSMYLCASRPRVGGRDTQYFGPGTRLTVL.

With regard to this clonotype: Sequence at one end of the junction differs from germline and may be a read error. V gene TRBV5-1 combines with J gene TRBJ2-5; 14 nucleotides agree with TRBD2. Germline values: CDR1 SGHRS, CDR2 YFSETQ. The length of the CDR3 is 17 residues. Written as DNA, the CDR3 is TGCGCCAGCAGCACGAGGACTAGCGGGGGGCGACAAGAGACCAAGTACTTC. Amino acids: CASSTRTSGGRQETKYF.

In nucleotides, the CDR3 is TGTGCTTCGCAGGAGGGATTTTACAATGAGCAGTACTTC. As protein: CASQEGFYNEQYF. The chain recombines TRBV7-2 with TRBJ2-5, with a possible D match to TRBD2 (6 bases). The CDR3 is 13 residues long. CDR1 and CDR2 from the germline V gene are SGHTA and FQGNSA.

The genes are TRBV24-1 and TRBJ2-7; no firm D call. This CDR3 has 14 residues. V dropped 3 bases and J dropped 1 base, with 9 bases sitting between them. Per germline, CDR1 KGHDR and CDR2 SFDVKD. CDR3 DNA sequence: TGTGCCACCAGTGATGTCAGCCATTCCTACGAGCAGTACTTC. Translation gives CATSDVSHSYEQYF.

This clonotype was seen a handful of times. The rearrangement joins TRBV20-1 to TRBJ2-7; 9 nucleotides agree with TRBD1. Per germline, CDR1 DFQATT and CDR2 SNEGSKA (reference sequence). The J segment lost 3 bases and the V segment lost 6 bases, leaving 12 bases of the junction unmatched. The CDR3 has 15 residues. The CDR3 DNA follows: TGCAGTGCAAACGGACAGGGGAGAGGAAACTACGAGCAGTACTTC. Its protein is CSANGQGRGNYEQYF.

As to this clonotype: One end of the junction does not line up with germline, which may come from a read error. This chain links TRBV3-1 with TRBJ2-1; 13 bases agree with TRBD2. The CDR3 consists of 16 residues. Germline CDR1 is LGHDT and CDR2 is YNNKEL (reference sequence). In nucleotides, the CDR3 is TGTGCCAGCAGCCAAGGGGGGACTAGCGGGAACGATGAGAAGTTCTTC. Translated, it gives CASSQGGTSGNDEKFF.

A few counts support this clonotype. V gene TRBV5-5 combines with J gene TRBJ2-1, with TRBD1 matching over 7 bases. V was clipped by 4 bases and J by 2 bases; unmatched bases: 18. The CDR3 is 19 residues long. From germline, CDR1 is SGHKS and CDR2 YYEKEE (reference sequence). CDR3 sequence (DNA): TGTGCCAGCAGCCTCTTCCCGCGCCCAGTGGACAGGACCTACAATGAGCAGTTCTTC. This translates into CASSLFPRPVDRTYNEQFF.

For this clonotype: A much larger clone lies a single base off, so this may be a read error. The genes are TRBV2 and TRBJ2-7, with 7 bases identical to TRBD1. This CDR3 contains 13 residues. V gave up 4 bases and J gave up 3 bases; unmatched junction bases: 3. The germline V gene has CDR1 SNHLY and CDR2 FYNNEI. DNA of the CDR3: TGTGCCAGCAGTGGGACAGGATTCTACGAGCAGTACTTC. Protein: CASSGTGFYEQYF.

This clonotype was counted only a few times. The V gene is TRBV28, the J gene TRBJ1-2; D not certain. The CDR3 runs 15 residues. Deletions cut 4 bases from V and 9 bases from J, with 21 bases between. Germline V gene data show CDR1 as MDHEN and CDR2 as SYDVKM. CDR3 bases: TGTGCCAGCAGTTGGGCTCAGTCGGCAGCCTCTAGCTACACCTTC. Translating gives CASSWAQSAASSYTF.

The V gene is TRBV7-9, the J gene TRBJ2-7; D is undetermined. Germline V gives CDR1 SEHNR, CDR2 FQNEAQ (reference sequence). V gave up 5 bases and J gave up 2 bases, with 13 bases separating them. The CDR3 runs 14 residues. CDR3 DNA: TGTGCCAGCAGCGGGCAGCCGGGTCCCTACGAGCAGTACTTC. As protein: CASSGQPGPYEQYF.

The J gene is TRBJ1-2, the V gene TRBV29-1; D gene unclear. The CDR3 loop spans 12 amino acids. CDR1 and CDR2 (germline): SQVTM, ANQGSEA. Trimming stripped 2 bases from V and 5 bases from J, with 9 bases between. In DNA, the CDR3 is TGCAGCGTTGAAAATCCCCCATATGGCTACACCTTC. Its translation: CSVENPPYGYTF. Full variable domain (remainder filled in from reference TRBV29-1 and TRBJ1-2): SAVISQKPSRDICQRGTSLTIQCQVDSQVTMMFWYRQQPGQSLTLIATANQGSEATYESGFVIDKFPISRPNLTFSTLTVSNMSPEDSSIYLCSVENPPYGYTFGSGTRLTVV.